The 32 T cell receptor beta chains below all came from one sample that was sequenced in a study of blood T cells in healthy people across ages. A second about 6 to 12 cycle PCR used barcoded and J-beta primers. TCRdb analysed the 5' RACE reads with MiXCR anew, one entry per CDR3 protein. The data show 890,000 or so distinct CDR3 sequences, around 62% seen once. Sequenced sample: blood. The source is a man aged 30-40 years in good health.

The V and J genes are TRBV9 and TRBJ2-5; D not resolved. The CDR3 runs 14 residues. V was pared by 0 bases and J by 5 bases, with 11 bases between. Germline V gene data show CDR1 as SGDLS and CDR2 as YYNGEE. CDR3 residues: CASSVEAYGETQYF. The CDR3 coding sequence is TGTGCCAGCAGCGTAGAGGCATACGGGGAGACCCAGTACTTC.

This sequence joins TRBV4-3 and TRBJ1-2; maybe TRBD1 (5 bases). V was trimmed by 5 bases and J by 7 bases, leaving 20 bases between them. Germline CDR1 reads LGHNA; CDR2 reads YSLEER. The CDR3 contains 15 residues. CDR3 coding DNA: TGCGCCAGCAGCTATCAGGGACCTAGGAAGAGTGGCTACACCTTC. Translated, it gives CASSYQGPRKSGYTF.

This clonotype was recorded many times. The J gene is TRBJ2-7, the V gene TRBV20-1, with TRBD1 matching over 10 bases. V trimming: 1 base; J trimming: 1 base; junction bases outside the gene matches: 7. This CDR3 has 16 residues. The V gene's germline CDR1 is DFQATT and CDR2 SNEGSKA (reference sequence). CDR3 nucleotide sequence: TGCAGTGCTAGAGTGTTGGGACAGGGGCAATCCTACGAGCAGTACTTC. Protein sequence: CSARVLGQGQSYEQYF.

The gene calls are TRBV6-2 or TRBV6-3 and TRBJ2-5; 10 nucleotides agree with TRBD1. Germline V CDR1 and CDR2: MNHEY, SVGEGT. The V and J ends lost 6 bases and 5 bases, in that order; junction bases with no gene match: 12. This CDR3 is built from 16 residues. The CDR3, as DNA: TGTGCCAGCAGCTACGACGGACAGGGGGTCGGGGAGACCCAGTACTTC. It translates to CASSYDGQGVGETQYF.

In the case of this clonotype: One end of the junction fails to match germline, which may point to a read error. This chain links TRBV7-2 with TRBJ2-1, with a weak D call TRBD2 (6 bases). Germline V gene sequence: CDR1 SGHTA, CDR2 FQGNSA. This CDR3 comprises 13 residues. CDR3 nucleotide sequence: TGTGCCAGCAGCACCCCGGGGCGGGGTGAGCGGTTCTTC. As protein: CASSTPGRGERFF. Drawing the rest from reference TRBV7-2 and TRBJ2-1, the complete variable domain is GAGVSQSPSNKVTEKGKDVELRCDPISGHTALYWYRQSLGQGLEFLIYFQGNSAPDKSGLPSDRFSAERTGGSVSTLTIQRTQQEDSAVYLCASSTPGRGERFFGPGTRLTVL.

This clonotype was observed a handful of times. The chain has TRBV29-1 and TRBJ2-7; D unclear. Looked up from germline, CDR1 is SQVTM and CDR2 is ANQGSEA. V was clipped by 2 bases and J by 4 bases, with 12 bases between them. CDR3 length equals 13 residues. This CDR3 is CSVEFSDGYEQYF. In nucleotides, the CDR3 is TGCAGCGTTGAATTTTCGGACGGATACGAGCAGTACTTC.

There are a few counts of this clonotype. V gene TRBV10-2 combines with J gene TRBJ2-3; 10 bases are a match to TRBD2. This CDR3 spans 16 amino acids. With V trimmed by 5 bases and J by 4 bases, 9 bases remained unmatched. Germline V CDR1 and CDR2: WSHSY, SAAADI. The CDR3 is CASSRTSGARADTQYF. The CDR3 DNA follows: TGCGCCAGCAGTCGGACTAGCGGAGCTAGGGCAGATACGCAGTATTTT.

V and J are TRBV4-3 and TRBJ2-1; D possibly corresponds to TRBD1 (6 bases). Germline CDR1 and CDR2: LGHNA and YSLEER. Between the trimmed V and J ends, which lost 3 bases and 7 bases, there was a span of 13 bases. The CDR3 extends over 14 amino acids. The CDR3 DNA reads TGCGCCAGCAGCCACTCAGGGGAAGGGAATGAGCAGTTCTTC. Translating it yields CASSHSGEGNEQFF.

The CDR3 DNA sequence: TGTGCCAGCAGCCAAGAAATGGTTAGCGGGGGGGTTAGCTCCTACAATGAGCAGTTCTTC. Residues: CASSQEMVSGGVSSYNEQFF. The rearrangement uses TRBV4-2 and TRBJ2-1; 11 bases are a match to TRBD2. This CDR3 region has 20 residues. Per germline, CDR1 LGHNA and CDR2 YNFKEQ. V lost 0 bases to trimming and J lost 0 bases; unmatched junction nucleotides: 10.

This clonotype showed up just a few times. V is TRBV7-9 and J is TRBJ1-2, with D possibly matching TRBD1 (6 bases). Germline loops: CDR1 SEHNR, CDR2 FQNEAQ (reference sequence). Trimming left V 5 bases short and J 4 bases short, with 14 bases between. The CDR3 covers 14 residues. CDR3 in DNA: TGTGCCAGCAGCCAGGGGCAAATCCGCTATGGCTACACCTTC. Amino acid sequence: CASSQGQIRYGYTF.

The rearrangement uses TRBV27 and TRBJ2-7; weak D call: TRBD1 (5 bases). V lost 6 bases and J 0 bases, leaving 12 bases between the germline ends. CDR1 MNHEY and CDR2 SMNVEV come from the germline V gene (reference sequence). This CDR3 is built from 14 residues. DNA of the CDR3: TGTGCCAGCAGGCCCTCAGGGAACTCCTACGAGCAGTACTTC. Residues: CASRPSGNSYEQYF.

This rearrangement joins TRBV2 to TRBJ1-6; D ambiguous. Trimming stripped 7 bases from V and 7 bases from J, with 14 bases between. The CDR3 loop spans 14 amino acids. The V gene's germline CDR1 is SNHLY and CDR2 FYNNEI. The CDR3 sequence is CASNQRDPNSPLHF. DNA for the CDR3: TGTGCCAGCAACCAAAGGGATCCAAATTCACCCCTCCACTTT.

The V gene is TRBV4-3, the J gene TRBJ2-3, with D tentatively TRBD1 or TRBD2 (5 bases each). The germline V and J ends were trimmed by 5 bases and 5 bases, with 23 bases remaining between them. This CDR3 has 17 residues. CDR1 LGHNA and CDR2 YSLEER come from the germline V gene. Written as DNA, the CDR3 is TGCGCCAGCAGCTCCCAGGGCGGGCAGGAAGTAGGAGATACGCAGTATTTT. It encodes CASSSQGGQEVGDTQYF.

The rearrangement joins TRBV9 to TRBJ2-1; 7 nucleotides agree with TRBD2. CDR1 and CDR2 from the germline V gene are SGDLS and YYNGEE. The trim removed 0 bases at V and 10 bases at J, leaving 4 bases unmatched. CDR3 length: 13 amino acids. This chain's CDR3 is CASSVGASGEQFF. The CDR3 DNA reads TGTGCCAGCAGCGTAGGGGCTAGCGGAGAGCAGTTCTTC.

This chain links TRBV20-1 with TRBJ2-5; D is possibly TRBD2 (6 bases). The better agreement between TRBJ2-1 and the DNA end casts doubt on the J call. The CDR3 spans 15 residues. Germline V CDR1 and CDR2: DFQATT, SNEGSKA (reference sequence). CDR3 residues: CSARDPGTGQETQFF. CDR3 DNA sequence: TGCAGTGCTAGAGATCCGGGGACTGGCCAAGAGACCCAGTTCTTC.

This CDR3 reads CASRRVDRYEQYF. The CDR3 bases are TGTGCCAGCAGGAGGGTAGACCGCTACGAGCAGTACTTC. The chain uses TRBV12-3 or TRBV12-4 and TRBJ2-7, with D maybe TRBD2 (5 bases). The CDR3 sequence is 13 residues long. V was clipped by 6 bases and J by 3 bases, with 12 bases between them.

The rearrangement links TRBV24-1 to TRBJ2-1, with 9 bases that match TRBD1. This CDR3 contains 18 residues. J was trimmed by 3 bases and V by 3 bases; bases with no gene match: 11. Germline V gene lookup returns CDR1 KGHDR and CDR2 SFDVKD. The DNA for the CDR3 is TGTGCCACCAGTGATCCCGAACCTGGGACAGGGAACTACAATGAGCAGTTCTTC. This gives the protein CATSDPEPGTGNYNEQFF.

The chain recombines TRBV5-1 with TRBJ1-2; D is uncertain. Germline V lookup: CDR1 SGHRS, CDR2 YFSETQ. The CDR3 loop spans 15 amino acids. V was cut by 1 base and J by 0 bases, with 10 bases left in between. DNA for the CDR3: TGCGCCAGCAGCTTGAAACAGAATTCTAACTATGGCTACACCTTC. As protein: CASSLKQNSNYGYTF.

This clonotype was seen only once. In DNA, the CDR3 is TGCAGTGTTCTTGTGGCACAGCTCTATAATTCACCCCTCCACTTT. This codes for CSVLVAQLYNSPLHF. The chain couples TRBV20-1 to TRBJ1-6; D is undetermined. V was cut by 7 bases and J by 3 bases, with 16 bases left in between. CDR3 length equals 15 residues. Germline CDR1 reads DFQATT; CDR2 reads SNEGSKA (reference sequence).

This chain joins TRBV7-2 and TRBJ2-3; D may be TRBD2 (7 bases). CDR1 is SGHTA and CDR2 is FQGNSA in the germline V gene. The CDR3 covers 16 residues. Trimming took off 5 bases at V and 2 bases at J, with 17 bases between the two ends. CDR3 sequence (DNA): TGTGCCAGCAGCACGCGAGGGGCGGGGGCCACAGATACGCAGTATTTT. The encoded protein is CASSTRGAGATDTQYF. Based on the CDR3 plus reference TRBV7-2 and TRBJ2-3, the full variable domain is GAGVSQSPSNKVTEKGKDVELRCDPISGHTALYWYRQSLGQGLEFLIYFQGNSAPDKSGLPSDRFSAERTGGSVSTLTIQRTQQEDSAVYLCASSTRGAGATDTQYFGPGTRLTVL.

The genes are TRBV6-2 or TRBV6-3 and TRBJ2-4, with a possible D match to TRBD2 (6 bases). The CDR3 contains 15 residues. Per the germline V gene, CDR1 is MNHEY and CDR2 is SVGEGT. V was clipped by 7 bases and J by 0 bases, with 13 bases between them. CDR3 loop: CASTLSGLAKNIQYF. CDR3 in DNA: TGTGCCAGCACCCTTTCGGGACTAGCCAAAAACATTCAGTACTTC.

The table lists this clonotype with a few counts. The chain couples TRBV9 to TRBJ2-1, with D tentatively TRBD2 (7 bases). V dropped 3 bases and J dropped 8 bases, with 15 bases sitting between them. Germline lookup yields CDR1 SGDLS and CDR2 YYNGEE. The CDR3 length is 14 residues. The CDR3 DNA follows: TGTGCCAGCAGCGGGTGGGGGGGCGACCATGAGCAGTTCTTC. Translated, it gives CASSGWGGDHEQFF.

The CDR3 loop reads CASSLYREAGDGYTF. DNA of the CDR3: TGCGCCAGCAGCTTATACCGGGAGGCAGGGGATGGCTACACCTTC. The genes are TRBV5-1 and TRBJ1-2; D perhaps matches TRBD1 (6 bases). The CDR3 has 15 amino acids. Trimming stripped 2 bases from V and 6 bases from J, with 17 bases between. Per the germline V gene, CDR1 is SGHRS and CDR2 is YFSETQ.

The chain combines TRBV20-1 with TRBJ1-2; TRBD1 matches at 8 bases. The V gene's germline CDR1 is DFQATT and CDR2 SNEGSKA (reference sequence). The V segment lost 4 bases and the J segment 6 bases; nucleotides outside the gene matches: 7. This CDR3 has 13 amino acids. The CDR3 bases are TGCAGTGCTACTTCCGGGACAGGAGATGGCTACACCTTC. Translation gives CSATSGTGDGYTF.

This chain uses TRBV7-2 with TRBJ2-7; D possibly uses TRBD1 or TRBD2 (5 bases each). There are 15 residues in the CDR3. Trimming removed 1 base from V and 0 bases from J, with 10 bases in between. Germline lookup yields CDR1 SGHTA and CDR2 FQGNSA. CDR3: CASSLGLGTSYEQYF. The CDR3 coding sequence is TGTGCCAGCAGCTTAGGGCTGGGGACCTCCTACGAGCAGTACTTC.

The chain joins TRBV14 to TRBJ2-7; the D is unclear. Trimming cost V 4 bases and J 3 bases, with 10 bases left between them. Germline CDR1 SGHDN, CDR2 FVKESK. The CDR3 extends over 13 amino acids. CDR3 sequence: CASSRDTNYEQYF. The CDR3 DNA follows: TGTGCCAGCAGCCGAGATACAAACTACGAGCAGTACTTC.

J is TRBJ2-4 and V is TRBV11-1, with D possibly matching TRBD1 (5 bases). This CDR3 is 17 amino acids long. V lost 4 bases and J lost 0, with 16 bases in between. Germline values: CDR1 SGHAT, CDR2 FQDESV (reference sequence). The CDR3 reads CASSYDQTTVAKNIQYF. CDR3 sequence (DNA): TGTGCCAGCAGCTATGACCAAACGACAGTAGCCAAAAACATTCAGTACTTC.

The chain links TRBV6-5 to TRBJ1-5; no clear D gene. V lost 5 bases, J lost 5 bases, and 7 bases lay in between. The CDR3 is 12 amino acids. CDR1 is MNHEY, CDR2 SVGAGI, per germline. CDR3 sequence reads: CASSPGDQPQHF. CDR3 nucleotide sequence: TGTGCCAGCAGTCCCGGGGATCAGCCCCAGCATTTT.

The chain employs TRBV6-2 or TRBV6-3 and TRBJ2-5, with D maybe TRBD2 (6 bases). The length of the CDR3 is 11 residues. CDR1 is MNHEY and CDR2 is SVGEGT in the germline V gene. Deletions cut 7 bases from V and 11 bases from J, with 14 bases between. This CDR3 reads CASNYGRGQYF. DNA of the CDR3: TGTGCCAGCAACTACGGACGGGGGCAGTACTTC.

Only a few counts were recorded for this clonotype. The chain links TRBV6-2 or TRBV6-3 to TRBJ2-3; 7 positions agree with TRBD1. V trimming: 4 bases; J trimming: 3 bases; junction bases outside the gene matches: 10. The CDR3 covers 16 residues. Germline assignment: CDR1 MNHEY and CDR2 SVGEGT. The CDR3 is CASSLQGDRETDTQYF. The CDR3 coding sequence is TGTGCCAGCAGTTTACAAGGAGACAGGGAGACAGATACGCAGTATTTT.

This clonotype was seen a handful of times. The J gene is TRBJ2-7, the V gene TRBV9; no clear D gene. CDR1 and CDR2 from the germline V gene are SGDLS and YYNGEE. The ends were cut back, 0 bases at V and 2 bases at J, with 9 bases in the middle. The CDR3 sequence is 14 residues long. Here the CDR3 reads CASSVGAATYEQYF. The CDR3 nucleotides are TGTGCCAGCAGCGTAGGGGCTGCTACCTACGAGCAGTACTTC.

The chain is built from TRBV2 and TRBJ2-1, with TRBD1 matching over 9 bases. CDR1 and CDR2 from the germline V gene are SNHLY and FYNNEI. The CDR3 covers 16 residues. V shed 7 bases and J 1 base; nucleotides not matched to a gene: 8. CDR3 DNA sequence: TGTGCCAGCAATTCCGGGACAGGGTGGTCCTACAATGAGCAGTTCTTC. It specifies CASNSGTGWSYNEQFF.